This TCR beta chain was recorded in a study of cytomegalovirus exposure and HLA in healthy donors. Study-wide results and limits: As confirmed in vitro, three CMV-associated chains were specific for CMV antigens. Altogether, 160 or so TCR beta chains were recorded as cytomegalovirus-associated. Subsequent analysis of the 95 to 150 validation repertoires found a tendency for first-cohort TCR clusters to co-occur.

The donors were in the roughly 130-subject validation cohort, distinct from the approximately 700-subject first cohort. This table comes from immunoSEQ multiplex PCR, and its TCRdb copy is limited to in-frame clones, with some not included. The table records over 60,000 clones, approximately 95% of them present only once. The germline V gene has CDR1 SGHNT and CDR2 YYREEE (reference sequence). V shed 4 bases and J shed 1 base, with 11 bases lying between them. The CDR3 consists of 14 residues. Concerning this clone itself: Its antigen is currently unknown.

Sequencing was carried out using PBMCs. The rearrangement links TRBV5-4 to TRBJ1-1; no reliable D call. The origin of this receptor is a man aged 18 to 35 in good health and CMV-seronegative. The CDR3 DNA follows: TGTGCCAGCAGCCCCCTAGGAGGGAACACTGAAGCTTTCTTT. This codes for CASSPLGGNTEAFF. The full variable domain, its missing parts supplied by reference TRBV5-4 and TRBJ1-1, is ETGVTQSPTHLIKTRGQQVTLRCSSQSGHNTVSWYQQALGQGPQFIFQYYREEENGRGNFPPRFSGLQFPNYSSELNVNALELDDSALYLCASSPLGGNTEAFFGQGTRLTVV.